This TCR beta chain stems from a study of blood T cell repertoires in COVID-19. The J segment lost 7 bases and the V segment lost 3 bases, leaving 13 bases of the junction unmatched. CDR3 length: 17 residues. Germline values: CDR1 SGHDT, CDR2 YYEEEE. The data were produced by immunoSEQ multiplex PCR, yet TCRdb's version contains in-frame clones alone and is incomplete. The data contain about 220,000 clones, roughly 87% of them singletons. This sequence originates from a middle-aged man with active or convalescent COVID-19. The chain links TRBV5-6 to TRBJ1-5; 10 bases align to TRBD1. The sample taken for sequencing was peripheral blood. CDR3 in DNA: TGTGCCAGCAGCTCCCTTCCCGGGACAGGGGTAGGCCAGCCCCAGCATTTT. Translated, it gives CASSSLPGTGVGQPQHF.